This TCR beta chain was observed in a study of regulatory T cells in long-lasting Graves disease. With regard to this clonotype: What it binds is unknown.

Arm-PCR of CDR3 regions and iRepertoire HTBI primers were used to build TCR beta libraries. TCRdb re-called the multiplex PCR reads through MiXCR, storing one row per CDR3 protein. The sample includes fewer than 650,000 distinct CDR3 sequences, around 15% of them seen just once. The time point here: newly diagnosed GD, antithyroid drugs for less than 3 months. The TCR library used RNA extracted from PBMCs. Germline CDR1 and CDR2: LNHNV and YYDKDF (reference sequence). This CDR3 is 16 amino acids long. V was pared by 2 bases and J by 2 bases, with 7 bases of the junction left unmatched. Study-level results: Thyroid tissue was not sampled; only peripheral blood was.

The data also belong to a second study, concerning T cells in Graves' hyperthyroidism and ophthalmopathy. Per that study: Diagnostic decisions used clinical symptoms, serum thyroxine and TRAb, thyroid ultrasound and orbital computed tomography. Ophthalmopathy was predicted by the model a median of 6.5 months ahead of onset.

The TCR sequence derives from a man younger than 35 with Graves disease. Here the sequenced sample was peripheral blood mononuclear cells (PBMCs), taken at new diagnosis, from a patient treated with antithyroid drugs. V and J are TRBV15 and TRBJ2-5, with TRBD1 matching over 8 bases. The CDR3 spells CATSRTDRGDQETQYF. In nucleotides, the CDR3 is TGTGCCACCAGCAGAACCGACAGGGGTGATCAAGAGACCCAGTACTTC.